This T cell receptor (beta chain) was profiled in a study of cytomegalovirus exposure and HLA in healthy donors. Findings and limits, study-wide: Accurate prediction of most subjects' HLA-A and HLA-B alleles from TCR beta sequences was reported. Previous analysis showed most TCR beta V segments were productive about 90% or about 30% of the time. Association of a missense DCLRE1C variant with TCR beta V- and J-gene trimming was reported in a later analysis.

PCR primers comprised 60 Vbeta and 13 Jbeta primers. TCRdb keeps only in-frame clones here, not all; method: immunoSEQ multiplex PCR. The table records approximately 60,000 clones, around 83% of them present only once. CDR1 SEHNR and CDR2 FQNEAQ come from the germline V gene (reference sequence). The length of the CDR3 is 14 residues. As for this clone: What it binds is unknown. An end of the junction does not agree with germline; a read error may underlie this.

The source of this sequence is a man aged 25-45 years in good health and CMV-seronegative. Specimen: PBMCs. This rearrangement joins TRBV7-9 to TRBJ1-4, with 7 nucleotides matching TRBD1. This CDR3 is CSSSLRQGNEKLFF. CDR3 coding DNA: TGTTCCAGCAGCCTCAGACAGGGAAATGAAAAACTGTTTTTT.